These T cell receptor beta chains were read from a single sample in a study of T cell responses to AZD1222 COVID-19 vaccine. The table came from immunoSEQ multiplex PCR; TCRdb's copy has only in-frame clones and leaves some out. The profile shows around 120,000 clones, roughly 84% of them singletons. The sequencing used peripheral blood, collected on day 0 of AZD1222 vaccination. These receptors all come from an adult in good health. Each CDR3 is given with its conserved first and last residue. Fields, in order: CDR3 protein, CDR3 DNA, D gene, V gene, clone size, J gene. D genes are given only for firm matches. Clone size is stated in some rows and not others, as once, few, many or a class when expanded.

cdr3_aa: CASSHQGTDTQYF
cdr3_nt: TGTGCCAGCAGCCACCAGGGTACAGATACGCAGTATTTT
d_call: NA
v_call: TRBV3-1/TRBV3-2
clone_size: NA
j_call: TRBJ2-3

cdr3_aa: CASSQDPGFGLAGYEETQYF
cdr3_nt: TGTGCCAGCAGCCAAGACCCTGGGTTTGGGCTAGCGGGTTACGAAGAGACCCAGTACTTC
d_call: TRBD2
v_call: TRBV3-1/TRBV3-2
clone_size: NA
j_call: TRBJ2-5

cdr3_aa: CASSAQQGIPRTEAFF
cdr3_nt: TGTGCCAGCAGTGCGCAACAGGGTATTCCGAGAACTGAAGCTTTCTTT
d_call: NA
v_call: TRBV2
clone_size: NA
j_call: TRBJ1-1

cdr3_aa: CASSFSTGDGYTF
cdr3_nt: TGTGCCAGCAGCTTCTCAACAGGGGATGGCTACACCTTC
d_call: TRBD1
v_call: TRBV11-2
clone_size: few
j_call: TRBJ1-2

cdr3_aa: CASRSGQGGRQTQYF
cdr3_nt: TGTGCCAGCAGGTCGGGACAGGGAGGCCGGCAGACCCAGTACTTC
d_call: TRBD1
v_call: TRBV6-5
clone_size: once
j_call: TRBJ2-5

cdr3_aa: CASRETGASGYTF
cdr3_nt: TGTGCCAGTAGAGAGACAGGGGCGAGTGGCTACACCTTC
d_call: TRBD1
v_call: TRBV19
clone_size: NA
j_call: TRBJ1-2

cdr3_aa: CASRGGAYEQYF
cdr3_nt: TGTGCCTCCCGCGGGGGGGCCTACGAGCAGTACTTC
d_call: TRBD2
v_call: TRBV28
clone_size: NA
j_call: TRBJ2-7

cdr3_aa: CASSQVPRKTDTIYF
cdr3_nt: TGCGCCAGCAGCCAAGTCCCAAGGAAGACGGACACCATATATTTT
d_call: NA
v_call: TRBV4-1
clone_size: NA
j_call: TRBJ1-3

cdr3_aa: CASSSPPGQSSYEQYF
cdr3_nt: TGTGCCAGCAGTTCACCCCCGGGACAATCCTCCTACGAGCAGTACTTC
d_call: NA
v_call: TRBV7-9
clone_size: NA
j_call: TRBJ2-7

cdr3_aa: CASSPPTYEQYF
cdr3_nt: TGTGCCAGCAGCCCCCCAACCTACGAGCAGTACTTC
d_call: NA
v_call: TRBV7-9
clone_size: NA
j_call: TRBJ2-7

cdr3_aa: CASSFPGQGNWYTEAFF
cdr3_nt: TGTGCCAGCAGCTTCCCTGGACAGGGAAATTGGTACACTGAAGCTTTCTTT
d_call: TRBD1
v_call: TRBV13
clone_size: NA
j_call: TRBJ1-1

cdr3_aa: CASSPRQHMNTEAFF
cdr3_nt: TGCGCCAGCAGTCCACGACAGCACATGAACACTGAAGCTTTCTTT
d_call: NA
v_call: TRBV5-1
clone_size: NA
j_call: TRBJ1-1